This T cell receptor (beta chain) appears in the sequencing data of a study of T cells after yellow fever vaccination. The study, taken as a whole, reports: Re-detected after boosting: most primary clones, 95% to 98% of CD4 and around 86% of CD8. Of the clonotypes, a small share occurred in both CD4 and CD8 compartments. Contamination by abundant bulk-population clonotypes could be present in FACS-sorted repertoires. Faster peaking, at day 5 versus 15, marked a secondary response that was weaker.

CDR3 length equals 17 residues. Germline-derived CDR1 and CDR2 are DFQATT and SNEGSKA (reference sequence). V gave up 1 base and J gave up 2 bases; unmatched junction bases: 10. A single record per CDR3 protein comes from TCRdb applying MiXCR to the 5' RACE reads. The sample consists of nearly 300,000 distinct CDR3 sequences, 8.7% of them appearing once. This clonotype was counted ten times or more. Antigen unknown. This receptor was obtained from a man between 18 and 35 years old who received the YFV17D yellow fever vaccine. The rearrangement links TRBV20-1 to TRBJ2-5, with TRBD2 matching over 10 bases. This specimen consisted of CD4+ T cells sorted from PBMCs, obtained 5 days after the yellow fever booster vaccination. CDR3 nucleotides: TGCAGTGCTAGAGTTTGGGGCCTAGCGGGGGAACAAGAGACCCAGTACTTC. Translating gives CSARVWGLAGEQETQYF.